The sample holds a few counts of the clone carrying this T cell receptor (beta chain). Antigen specificity is unknown. This sample is drawn from a study of T cells after yellow fever vaccination. Regarding the study as a whole: Post-booster reappearance was seen for most primary-vaccination clones (just under 97% CD4, about 90% CD8).

After removal of 4 bases from V and 4 bases from J, the junction contained 9 bases not matched to a gene. Germline loops: CDR1 SQVTM, CDR2 ANQGSEA. The CDR3 is 16 amino acids. By 5'RACE template switching, TCR cDNA was produced, with a universal primer site and UMIs added in the process. TCRdb fed the 5' RACE reads into MiXCR, producing one record per CDR3 protein. The sample lists approximately 300,000 distinct CDR3 sequences; 13% were seen once. This TCR came from a man aged 25-45 years who received the YFV17D yellow fever vaccine. Sequences were derived from CD4+ T cells sorted from PBMCs, sampled 45 days after the yellow fever booster vaccination. This chain links TRBV29-1 with TRBJ2-2, with 10 nucleotides matching TRBD1. The CDR3 protein is CSVGRTGGFVTGELFF. The CDR3 DNA reads TGCAGCGTTGGTAGGACAGGGGGATTTGTCACCGGGGAGCTGTTTTTT.